This TCR beta chain came from a study of shared clonotypes between healthy human individuals. The overall study: Those who served as donors were two women and a few men between the ages of 18 and 49. Study outcomes and limitations: Clonotypes which were not shared had lower generation probabilities than clonotypes that all four donors shared.

Using immunoSEQ multiplex PCR, the repertoire was profiled, and TCRdb retains in-frame clones only, with some absent. Here the sample spans 2 million to 3 million clones, about 92% being singletons. In the case of this clone: Its antigen is undetermined. Other DNA sequences within the sample encode an identical CDR3.

Adults of Caucasian background living in Nashville, Tennessee made up all donors. This sequence was found in a man between 18 and 29 years old in good health. The specimen was naive CD4+ T cells sorted from blood. Subset described: CD45RA+ positively selected.

The DNA of the CDR3 is TGTGCCAGCAGCTTACGGAGGGGCACCGGGGAGCTGTTTTTT. This codes for CASSLRRGTGELFF. The V and J genes are TRBV7-2 and TRBJ2-2, with D possibly TRBD2 on 6 matching bases. V shed 2 bases and J shed 4 bases, with 8 bases lying between them. The CDR3 extends over 14 amino acids. Per the germline V gene, CDR1 is SGHTA and CDR2 is FQGNSA.